This TCR beta chain originates from a study of T cell responses to AZD1222 COVID-19 vaccine. The V and J ends lost 5 bases and 0 bases respectively, with 11 bases between them. The CDR3 is 15 residues long. Germline assignment: CDR1 MNHEY and CDR2 SVGAGI. Study-wide findings and caveats: Seropositive at baseline were only five or six AZD1222 recipients. CD4 TCRs covered the whole spike, strongest at regions 160-218 and 743-854.

Comment on this clone: Its antigen remains unknown.

The repertoire was sequenced with immunoSEQ multiplex PCR; TCRdb's copy has only in-frame clones and lacks some. The top ten hold 1.3% of the sample, which has around 150,000 clones, 92% seen once. This chain links TRBV6-5 with TRBJ1-3, with TRBD1 as a possible D gene (6 bases). The sample in question was peripheral blood, obtained 28 days after the second AZD1222 dose. The receptor was isolated from an adult who received the AZD1222 COVID-19 vaccine. CDR3 DNA: TGTGCCAGCAGTCCGACAGGCCTCTCTGGAAACACCATATATTTT. It specifies CASSPTGLSGNTIYF.